This T cell receptor beta chain was obtained from a study of T cell responses to AZD1222 COVID-19 vaccine. Whole-study results and caveats: The number of AZD1222 recipients seropositive at baseline was only five or six.

CDR1 and CDR2 from the germline V gene are MNHEY and SVGAGI. Trimming stripped 6 bases from V and 0 bases from J, with 14 bases between. The CDR3 has 15 amino acids. On this clone: No antigen is known for it.

Assay: immunoSEQ multiplex PCR; the TCRdb copy retains only in-frame clones and omits some. Among 100,000 to 130,000 clones listed, about 92% were seen once. Analysis merged second doses at about 4 or about 12 weeks. The TCR comes from an adult who received the AZD1222 COVID-19 vaccine. The chain employs TRBV6-5 and TRBJ1-1; the D is unclear. The specimen comprised peripheral blood, sampled 28 days after the second AZD1222 dose. Here the CDR3 reads CASSNPPRVNTEAFF. CDR3 DNA: TGTGCCAGCAGCAACCCCCCGAGGGTGAACACTGAAGCTTTCTTT.